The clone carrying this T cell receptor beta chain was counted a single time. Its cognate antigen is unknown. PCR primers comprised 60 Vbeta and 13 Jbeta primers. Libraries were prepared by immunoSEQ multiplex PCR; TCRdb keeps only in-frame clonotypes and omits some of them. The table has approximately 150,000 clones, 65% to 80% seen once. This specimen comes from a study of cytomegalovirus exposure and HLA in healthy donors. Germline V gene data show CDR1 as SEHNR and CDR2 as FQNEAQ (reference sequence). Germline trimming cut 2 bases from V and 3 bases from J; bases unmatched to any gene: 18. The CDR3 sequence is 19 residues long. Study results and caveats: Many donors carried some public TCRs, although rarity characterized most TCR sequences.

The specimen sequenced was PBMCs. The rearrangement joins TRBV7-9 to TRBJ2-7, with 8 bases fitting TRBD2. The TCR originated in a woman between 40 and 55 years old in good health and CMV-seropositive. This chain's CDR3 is CASSLNYLERELTCYEQYF. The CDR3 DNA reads TGTGCCAGCAGCTTAAATTATCTCGAGCGGGAGTTAACCTGCTACGAGCAGTACTTC.